A selection of T cell receptor beta chains follows, all from one sample in a study of response to subunit inactivated influenza vaccine. TCRdb passed the RT-PCR reads through MiXCR, listing each CDR3 protein once. Of around 480,000 distinct CDR3 sequences listed, 15% to 20% were seen once; the top ten hold 3% to 3.5%. The material was CD4+ T cells sorted from PBMCs, obtained less than 30 months after vaccination. These receptors originate from a man aged 50 to 75 who received an inactivated influenza vaccine. Each CDR3 is given with its conserved first and last residue. A D gene is named only where the DNA matches it firmly. A clone size is listed for some rows: how often the clone was seen (once, few, many), or a class if it is expanded.

V gene: TRBV5-5
clone size: once
J gene: TRBJ2-3
D gene: .
CDR3 protein: CASSLVVGGVDTQYF
CDR3 DNA: TGTGCCAGCAGCTTGGTCGTAGGGGGTGTTGATACGCAGTATTTT

V gene: TRBV11-1
clone size: .
J gene: TRBJ2-5
D gene: .
CDR3 protein: CASSRRLVSQQETQYF
CDR3 DNA: TGTGCCAGCAGCCGCAGACTAGTTTCCCAGCAAGAGACCCAGTACTTC

V gene: TRBV9
clone size: .
J gene: TRBJ2-7
D gene: TRBD1
CDR3 protein: CASSVATDRAYEQYF
CDR3 DNA: TGTGCCAGCAGCGTAGCTACGGACAGGGCCTACGAGCAGTACTTC

V gene: TRBV10-3
clone size: few
J gene: TRBJ2-3
D gene: .
CDR3 protein: CAISGSTDTDTQYF
CDR3 DNA: TGTGCCATCAGTGGAAGTACAGACACAGATACGCAGTATTTT

V gene: TRBV9
clone size: .
J gene: TRBJ2-2
D gene: .
CDR3 protein: CASSVAVVGAGELFF
CDR3 DNA: TGTGCCAGCAGCGTAGCTGTAGTTGGGGCCGGGGAGCTGTTTTTT

V gene: TRBV5-6
clone size: .
J gene: TRBJ2-1
D gene: .
CDR3 protein: CASRRNIYNEQFF
CDR3 DNA: TGTGCCAGCAGGCGGAATATCTACAATGAGCAGTTCTTC

V gene: TRBV11-2
clone size: few
J gene: TRBJ2-4
D gene: TRBD2
CDR3 protein: CASSSGTRTSGSKNIQYF
CDR3 DNA: TGTGCCAGCAGCTCCGGAACGCGGACTAGCGGGTCCAAAAACATTCAGTACTTC

V gene: TRBV5-1
clone size: few
J gene: TRBJ2-3
D gene: .
CDR3 protein: CASSPDRLVDTQYF
CDR3 DNA: TGCGCCAGCAGCCCGGACCGCTTGGTTGATACGCAGTATTTT

V gene: TRBV3-1
clone size: .
J gene: TRBJ2-3
D gene: TRBD2
CDR3 protein: CASSQDIAGGITDTQYF
CDR3 DNA: TGTGCCAGCAGCCAAGATATAGCGGGGGGGATCACAGATACGCAGTATTTT

V gene: TRBV7-6
clone size: .
J gene: TRBJ2-5
D gene: .
CDR3 protein: CASSLVTSLMEPQYF
CDR3 DNA: TGTGCCAGCAGCTTAGTAACGTCTCTGATGGAGCCCCAGTACTTC

V gene: TRBV20-1
clone size: .
J gene: TRBJ2-7
D gene: .
CDR3 protein: CSARAQGPSAMGQYF
CDR3 DNA: TGCAGTGCTAGGGCTCAGGGTCCGAGCGCAATGGGGCAGTACTTC

V gene: TRBV4-2
clone size: .
J gene: TRBJ2-7
D gene: TRBD2
CDR3 protein: CASSQGASGGYEQYF
CDR3 DNA: TGTGCCAGCAGCCAAGGGGCTAGCGGGGGGTACGAGCAGTACTTC

V gene: TRBV12-3/TRBV12-4
clone size: many
J gene: TRBJ1-4
D gene: .
CDR3 protein: CASRGQVGEKLFF
CDR3 DNA: TGTGCCAGCAGGGGACAAGTGGGGGAAAAACTGTTTTTT

V gene: TRBV5-6
clone size: few
J gene: TRBJ2-2
D gene: .
CDR3 protein: CASSDKNTGELFF
CDR3 DNA: TGTGCCAGCAGCGATAAAAACACCGGGGAGCTGTTTTTT

V gene: TRBV19
clone size: .
J gene: TRBJ2-1
D gene: .
CDR3 protein: CASSIRALSYNEQFF
CDR3 DNA: TGTGCCAGTAGTATACGGGCCCTCTCCTACAATGAGCAGTTCTTC

V gene: TRBV5-6
clone size: many
J gene: TRBJ2-7
D gene: .
CDR3 protein: CASSIDRAGGEQYF
CDR3 DNA: TGTGCCAGCAGCATTGACAGGGCCGGGGGCGAGCAGTACTTC

V gene: TRBV7-2
clone size: few
J gene: TRBJ2-2
D gene: TRBD1
CDR3 protein: CASSPQGVRGELFF
CDR3 DNA: TGTGCCAGCAGCCCCCAGGGGGTGAGGGGGGAGCTGTTTTTT

V gene: TRBV20-1
clone size: .
J gene: TRBJ1-5
D gene: .
CDR3 protein: CSARDSPNQPQHF
CDR3 DNA: TGCAGTGCTAGGGACAGTCCCAATCAGCCCCAGCATTTT

V gene: TRBV7-9
clone size: few
J gene: TRBJ2-2
D gene: TRBD2
CDR3 protein: CASSASGAANTGELFF
CDR3 DNA: TGTGCCAGCAGCGCTAGCGGAGCCGCGAACACCGGGGAGCTGTTTTTT

V gene: TRBV29-1
clone size: few
J gene: TRBJ2-3
D gene: .
CDR3 protein: CSGGVYPDTDTQYF
CDR3 DNA: TGCAGCGGTGGGGTCTACCCGGACACAGATACGCAGTATTTT

V gene: TRBV6-2/TRBV6-3
clone size: few
J gene: TRBJ1-2
D gene: .
CDR3 protein: CASSYGRVLGYTF
CDR3 DNA: TGTGCCAGCAGTTATGGCAGGGTTCTTGGCTACACCTTC

V gene: TRBV12-3/TRBV12-4
clone size: .
J gene: TRBJ1-2
D gene: .
CDR3 protein: CASSLGSGPENYGYTF
CDR3 DNA: TGTGCCAGCAGTTTGGGCTCGGGCCCCGAAAACTATGGCTACACCTTC

V gene: TRBV5-1
clone size: .
J gene: TRBJ2-3
D gene: TRBD1
CDR3 protein: CASSIPGQSQYF
CDR3 DNA: TGCGCCAGCAGCATCCCGGGACAGTCGCAGTATTTT

V gene: TRBV10-3
clone size: .
J gene: TRBJ2-7
D gene: .
CDR3 protein: CAIRAPSYEQYF
CDR3 DNA: TGTGCCATTAGAGCCCCTTCCTACGAGCAGTACTTC

V gene: TRBV24-1
clone size: .
J gene: TRBJ2-7
D gene: TRBD1
CDR3 protein: CATSDLELTGVDEQYF
CDR3 DNA: TGTGCCACCAGTGATTTGGAGCTGACAGGGGTAGACGAGCAGTACTTC

V gene: TRBV3-2
clone size: many
J gene: TRBJ1-5
D gene: .
CDR3 protein: CASSAGKDQPQHF
CDR3 DNA: TGTGCCAGCAGCGCGGGAAAGGATCAGCCCCAGCATTTT

V gene: TRBV28
clone size: few
J gene: TRBJ2-1
D gene: TRBD2
CDR3 protein: CASRPGGPYNEQFF
CDR3 DNA: TGTGCCAGCAGGCCGGGAGGGCCCTACAATGAGCAGTTCTTC

V gene: TRBV12-3/TRBV12-4
clone size: many
J gene: TRBJ1-6
D gene: TRBD1
CDR3 protein: CASSGDRGYNSPLHF
CDR3 DNA: TGTGCCAGCAGCGGTGACAGGGGGTATAATTCACCCCTCCACTTT

V gene: TRBV6-1
clone size: .
J gene: TRBJ2-7
D gene: TRBD1
CDR3 protein: CASRTGTGGVYEQYF
CDR3 DNA: TGTGCCAGCAGAACGGGGACAGGGGGAGTCTACGAGCAGTACTTC

V gene: TRBV29-1
clone size: few
J gene: TRBJ1-1
D gene: .
CDR3 protein: CSVMSANTEAFF
CDR3 DNA: TGCAGCGTTATGAGTGCGAACACTGAAGCTTTCTTT

V gene: TRBV15
clone size: few
J gene: TRBJ1-2
D gene: .
CDR3 protein: CATRRGGGEDYGYTF
CDR3 DNA: TGTGCCACCAGGAGAGGTGGTGGGGAGGACTATGGCTACACCTTC

V gene: TRBV9
clone size: .
J gene: TRBJ2-1
D gene: .
CDR3 protein: CASSVGVSVYNEQFF
CDR3 DNA: TGTGCCAGCAGCGTAGGTGTTAGCGTCTACAATGAGCAGTTCTTC